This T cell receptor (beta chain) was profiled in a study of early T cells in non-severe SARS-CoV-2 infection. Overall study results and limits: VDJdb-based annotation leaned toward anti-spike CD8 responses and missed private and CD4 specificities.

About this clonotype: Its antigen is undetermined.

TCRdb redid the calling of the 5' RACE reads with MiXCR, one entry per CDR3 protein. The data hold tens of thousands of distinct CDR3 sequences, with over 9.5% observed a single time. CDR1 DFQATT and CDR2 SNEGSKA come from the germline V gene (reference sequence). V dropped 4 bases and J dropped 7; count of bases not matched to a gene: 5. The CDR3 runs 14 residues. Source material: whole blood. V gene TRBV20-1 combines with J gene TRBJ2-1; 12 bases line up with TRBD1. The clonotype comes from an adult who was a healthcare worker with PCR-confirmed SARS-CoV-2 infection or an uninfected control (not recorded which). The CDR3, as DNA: TGCAGTGCTACTCCGGGACAGGGGGCGAATGAGCAGTTCTTC. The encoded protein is CSATPGQGANEQFF.